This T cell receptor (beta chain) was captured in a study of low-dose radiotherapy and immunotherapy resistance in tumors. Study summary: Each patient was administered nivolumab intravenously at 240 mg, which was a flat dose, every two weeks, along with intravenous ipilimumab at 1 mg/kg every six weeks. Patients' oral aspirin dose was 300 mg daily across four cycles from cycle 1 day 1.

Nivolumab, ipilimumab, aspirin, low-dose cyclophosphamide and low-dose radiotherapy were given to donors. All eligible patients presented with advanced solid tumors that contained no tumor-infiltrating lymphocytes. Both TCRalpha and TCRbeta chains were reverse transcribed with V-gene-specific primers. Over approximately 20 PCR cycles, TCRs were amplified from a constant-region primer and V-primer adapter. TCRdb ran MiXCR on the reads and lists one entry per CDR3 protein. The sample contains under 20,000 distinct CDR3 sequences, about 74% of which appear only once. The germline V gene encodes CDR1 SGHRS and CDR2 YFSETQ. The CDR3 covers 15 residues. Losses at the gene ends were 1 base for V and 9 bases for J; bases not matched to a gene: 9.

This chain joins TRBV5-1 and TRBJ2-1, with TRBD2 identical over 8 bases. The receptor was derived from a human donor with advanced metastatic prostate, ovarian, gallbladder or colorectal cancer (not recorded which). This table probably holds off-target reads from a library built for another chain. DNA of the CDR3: TGCGCCAGCAGCTTGCAACGGGAGGGCCAGGGTGAGCAGTTCTTC. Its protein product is CASSLQREGQGEQFF.